This T cell receptor (beta chain) was sequenced in a study of blood T cell repertoires in COVID-19. Overall study: Specimens from acute and convalescent COVID-19 originated in the United States, Italy and Spain.

Germline V CDR1 and CDR2: LNHDA, SQIVND (reference sequence). The V and J ends lost 8 bases and 5 bases, in that order; junction bases with no gene match: 4. The CDR3 is made up of 13 amino acids. As originally analysed: Quantification of nucleated cells was approximated via reference gene primer amplification. Only in-frame clones appear in the TCRdb table, and some are missing; sequencing was by immunoSEQ multiplex PCR. The D gene and trimming were derived from the DNA, and the V and J assignments and clone size from that table. The table lists approximately 220,000 clones, over 70% of them singletons.

Input material: peripheral blood. The gene calls are TRBV19 and TRBJ1-5, with 9 bases fitting TRBD1. This clonotype was sampled from a woman over 75 with acute or convalescent COVID-19. The CDR3 DNA reads as TGTGCCAGTTCAGGACAGGGGCATCAGCCCCAGCATTTT. Translating it yields CASSGQGHQPQHF. Complete variable domain (other parts from reference TRBV19 and TRBJ1-5): DGGITQSPKYLFRKEGQNVTLSCEQNLNHDAMYWYRQDPGQGLRLIYYSQIVNDFQKGDIAEGYSVSREKKESFPLTVTSAQKNPTAFYLCASSGQGHQPQHFGDGTRLSIL.